This TCR beta chain was identified during a study of blood T cell repertoires in COVID-19. TCRdb keeps only in-frame clones here, not all; method: immunoSEQ multiplex PCR. The profile covers almost 400,000 clones, with under 90% appearing a single time and about 1.8% taken by the ten largest. Participants spanned ages about 18 to 90 years and resided in about two dozen US areas. Two negative PCRs, clearance, or symptom resolution were required of recovered Cohort 3 donors. The CDR3 spans 15 residues. The V gene's germline CDR1 is SNHLY and CDR2 FYNNEI. V was pared by 1 base and J by 0 bases, with 9 bases between.

The rearrangement joins TRBV2 to TRBJ1-1; unclear D gene. The origin of this receptor is a woman aged 25 to 39 who had recovered from COVID-19. Sequencing used PBMCs or T cells enriched from blood (not recorded which). The CDR3 spells CASSEVNFMNTEAFF. Here the CDR3 DNA reads TGTGCCAGCAGTGAAGTAAACTTTATGAACACTGAAGCTTTCTTT.